The entry below describes one TCR beta chain. Using its own MiXCR run on the 5' RACE reads, TCRdb lists one record per CDR3 protein. The repertoire has 300,000 to 450,000 distinct CDR3 sequences, 28% of them found once; the top ten carry approximately 6.6%. This sample is part of a study of identical twins' blood T cells. The CDR3 is made up of 15 amino acids. Per germline, CDR1 LNHNV and CDR2 YYDKDF (reference sequence). The germline V and J ends were trimmed by 3 bases and 0 bases, with 9 bases remaining between them. Sequenced sample: PBMCs. This clonotype was sampled from a woman aged 18 to 50 in good health. This chain connects TRBV15 to TRBJ1-5; D is uncertain. Here the CDR3 DNA reads TGTGCCACCAGCAGGAACACGGTTAGCAATCAGCCCCAGCATTTT. Translation gives CATSRNTVSNQPQHF.